This TCR beta chain was identified during a study of molecular identifiers for immune sequencing clone quantification. CDR1 and CDR2 (germline): MGHRA, YSYEKL. The CDR3 extends over 19 amino acids. The J segment lost 2 bases and the V segment lost 2 bases, leaving 12 bases of the junction unmatched. This clonotype was recorded a few times. One entry per CDR3 protein results from TCRdb running MiXCR on the PCR reads. The sample consists of about 640,000 distinct CDR3 sequences, 20% of them appearing once. The chain is built from TRBV4-1 and TRBJ2-7; TRBD2 aligns across 13 bases. This clonotype originated in a human donor in good health. Some libraries in this study had Jurkat cell RNA spiked in. The specimen was naive CD8+ T cells from blood, with Jurkat cell RNA spiked in. Subset reported: FACS-sorted CD8+CD4-CCR7+CD45RA+ naive T cells. The chain's CDR3 is CASSQTTSGGGRYAYEQYF. CDR3 nucleotides: TGCGCCAGCAGCCAAACAACTAGCGGGGGGGGACGTTATGCCTACGAGCAGTACTTC.